This T cell receptor beta chain came from a study of shared clonotypes between healthy human individuals (dated by TCRdb to the early 2020s). Study-wide context: A few men and two women, aged 18 to 49 years, made up the cohort. To estimate repertoire size and how much clonotype sharing occurs between individuals, the study deeply sequenced the blood TCR repertoires of 4 to 6 healthy adults. To increase sequencing depth and limit assay-specific biases, TCR repertoire library preparation and sequencing were carried out by different laboratories using diverse techniques. Between about 0.8 and 9 billion PBMCs per donor were obtained by leukapheresis. For each donor, CD4 naive and CD4 memory were each run on three plates, CD8 naive on two plates, and CD8 memory on one plate.

The donors were healthy, HIV-negative adults with no recently reported acute infections or vaccinations. Only Caucasian adults living in Nashville, Tennessee, USA were represented among the donors. CD4+ T cells were enriched through magnetic negative selection, after which naive cells were positively selected on CD45RA and the remaining negative fraction served as the memory subset. After blood collection by leukapheresis, PBMCs were isolated using Ficoll-Histopaque density gradient centrifugation and then cryopreserved in the vapor phase of liquid nitrogen. Analytical flow cytometry was used to check the purity and quantity of each magnetically sorted T cell population. Each sorted fraction had its genomic DNA isolated and then quantified by UV absorbance on a Nanodrop 2000c. TCR CDR3 regions were amplified from genomic DNA by multiplex PCR using the deep immunoSEQ assay. Extracted genomic DNA from each cell subset was spread evenly across all wells of several immunoSEQ 96-well plates, with each plate serving as a replicate. For sorted subsets, around 200 ng genomic DNA, equal to 25,000 to 35,000 T cell genomes, was loaded into each replicate PCR. Purified libraries were quantified with a Qubit 3.0 fluorometer, sized on a Bioanalyzer 2100, and re-quantified with the KAPA Library Quantification kit. Each immunoSEQ 96-well plate was sequenced on its own single-read 150-cycle Illumina NextSeq 550 flow cell. In the source study's methods: Because the immunoSEQ output included only junctional sequences and no quality scores, the filtering could not be the same as the filtering used for full-length reads. To assign V/J genes and CDR3, sequences were annotated using PyIR, a Python wrapper for IgBLAST v1.9, with IMGT germline references. Any read was removed if the V/J assignment was weak (E-value above 1e-6), the CDR3 was missing, or the read contained stop codons, out-of-frame junctions, or ambiguous translated residues. A V3J clonotype was defined by an identical inferred V gene, J gene, and CDR3 amino acid sequence. To compute the percentage overlap between repertoires, the number of shared unique clonotypes was divided by the size of the smaller repertoire. RTK rarefaction, the Chao1 estimator, and Recon v2.1 estimates of unobserved clonotypes were used to assess repertoire richness. Generation probabilities were computed with OLGA for all TCRbeta clonotypes obtained by the gDNA method from several donors. TCRdb stores this immuneACCESS table with in-frame sequences only. Part of the clones is absent; in the studies checked, under half of the shortfall reflects unresolved V genes, and no reason is known for the rest. V and J calls and clone size come straight from that table; D and trimming were deduced from the DNA. In all, the sample holds around 2.1 million clones, and almost 96% of those were seen once. The ten largest clones take up 0.1% to 0.15% of the sample.

On this clone itself: The antigen it binds to is not known. Base-call qualities are not available, and no considerably larger clone is one nucleotide away.

Study-wide conclusions, independent of this receptor: Pairwise subsampling led to the expectation that sequencing depth would affect the degree of clonotype sharing among donors. Incomplete sequencing was indicated by rarefaction of sorted-subset datasets, despite the large sequencing depth. When several donors were compared, the shared fraction of clonotypes was about 5.5% for naive CD4, more than 3% for naive CD8, roughly 2.3% for memory CD4, and less than 0.45% for memory CD8. Because the study included only a small number of donors, the genetic and exposure-history diversity represented was limited. Sampling was limited to blood, and TCR repertoires in tissue likely differ from TCR repertoires in blood. Clonotypes shared by all four sorted-subset donors showed higher generation probabilities than non-shared clonotypes. Larger estimated clonotype richness was generally found for naive subsets than for memory subsets.

From its cysteine to its phenylalanine, the CDR3 spans 12 amino acids. Left in the record is the CDR3 DNA by itself, 36 bases read in frame from the first base. At the junction V is shortened by 3 bases and J by 2 bases, with 5 bases in between. CDR1 is given as SGDLS and CDR2 as YYNGEE, both from the germline V gene. This receptor was obtained from a man aged 18 to 29 in good health. The sample taken for sequencing was naive CD4+ T cells sorted from blood. What this sample's cell subset or site label stands for: CD45RA+ positively selected. The rearranged chain carries TRBV9 and TRBJ1-1; the D gene is not confidently resolved. The nucleotide sequence is given as TGTGCCAGCAGCGCGTATAACACTGAAGCTTTCTTT. Protein translation: CASSAYNTEAFF.